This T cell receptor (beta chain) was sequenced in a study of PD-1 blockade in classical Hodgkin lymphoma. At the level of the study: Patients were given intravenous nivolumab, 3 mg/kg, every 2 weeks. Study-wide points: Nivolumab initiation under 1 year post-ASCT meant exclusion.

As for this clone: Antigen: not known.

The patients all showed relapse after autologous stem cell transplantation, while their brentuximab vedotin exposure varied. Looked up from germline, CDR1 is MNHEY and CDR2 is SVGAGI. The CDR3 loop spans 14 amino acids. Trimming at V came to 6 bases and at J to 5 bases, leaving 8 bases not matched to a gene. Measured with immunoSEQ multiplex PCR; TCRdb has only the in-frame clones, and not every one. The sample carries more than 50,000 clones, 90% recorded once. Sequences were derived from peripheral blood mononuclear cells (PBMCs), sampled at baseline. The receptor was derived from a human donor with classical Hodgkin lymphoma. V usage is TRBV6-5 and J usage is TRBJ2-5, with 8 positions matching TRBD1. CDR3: CASSVTGAWETQYF. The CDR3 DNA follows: TGTGCCAGCAGCGTGACAGGGGCGTGGGAGACCCAGTACTTC.